These 24 T cell receptor beta chains were all obtained from the same sample, sequenced in a study of CD8+ T cells in alopecia areata. Once RNA had been extracted, it was reverse transcribed into cDNA to act as the sequencing template. Some clones are missing from TCRdb's copy, which holds only in-frame ones; the method was immunoSEQ multiplex PCR. Of around 190,000 clones in the sample, about 60% are singletons; the top ten hold approximately 0.69%. Treatment of the sample: oral pan-JAK inhibitor, 5-10 mg twice daily. The sample consisted of CD4+ T cells sorted from blood, taken at week 4, from a patient treated with tofacitinib. These receptors were obtained from a human donor with alopecia areata.

This chain connects TRBV4-3 to TRBJ2-7, with TRBD2 identical over 10 bases. The CDR3 extends over 16 amino acids. Germline V gene lookup returns CDR1 LGHNA and CDR2 YSLEER. Unmatched junction bases numbered 8, after V lost 4 bases and J lost 2 bases. The CDR3 nucleotides read TGCGCCAGCAGCCTGAACCCTGGACTAGCGGCCTACGAGCAGTACTTC. Amino acid sequence: CASSLNPGLAAYEQYF.

V gene TRBV2 combines with J gene TRBJ2-7; 10 bases agree with TRBD2. The germline V gene has CDR1 SNHLY and CDR2 FYNNEI. J gave up 3 bases and V 6 bases, and 8 bases lay outside the gene matches. The CDR3 runs to 15 residues. In DNA, the CDR3 is TGTGCCAGCAGGCGACTAGCGGGTGACAACTACGAGCAGTACTTC. The encoded protein is CASRRLAGDNYEQYF.

The CDR3 coding sequence is TGTGCCAGCAGCGCCCCGTTCAATGAGCAGTTCTTC. Protein product: CASSAPFNEQFF. The V and J genes are TRBV11-2 and TRBJ2-1; no clear D. V was shortened by 5 bases and J by 6 bases, with 8 bases between the two germline ends. The CDR3 contains 12 residues. Germline V gene sequence: CDR1 SGHAT, CDR2 FQNNGV.

The rearrangement links TRBV29-1 to TRBJ2-7; 10 nucleotides agree with TRBD1. Germline lookup yields CDR1 SQVTM and CDR2 ANQGSEA. V gave up 5 bases and J gave up 6 bases; unmatched junction bases: 4. The CDR3 contains 12 residues. The CDR3 region is CSVRDRGFEQYF. The CDR3 DNA sequence: TGCAGCGTTCGGGACAGGGGATTCGAGCAGTACTTC.

This chain links TRBV29-1 with TRBJ2-3; D gene unclear. Trimming removed 0 bases from V and 2 bases from J, with 9 bases in between. The CDR3 is 14 residues long. The germline CDR1 and CDR2 sequences are SQVTM and ANQGSEA. The CDR3, as DNA: TGCAGCGTTGAAGATTTCCGGAACACAGATACGCAGTATTTT. This codes for CSVEDFRNTDTQYF.

The V and J genes are TRBV30 and TRBJ2-7; D might be TRBD2 (5 bases). Germline assignment: CDR1 GTSNPN and CDR2 SVGIG (reference sequence). This CDR3 is built from 15 residues. V was cut by 0 bases and J by 0 bases, with 12 bases left in between. CDR3 in DNA: TGTGCCTGGAGTGTATGGCGGGCGAGCTCCTACGAGCAGTACTTC. Its translation: CAWSVWRASSYEQYF.

A single count supports this clone. The germline gene is not matched at one end of the junction; a read error may be the cause. This chain links TRBV6-6 with TRBJ1-2; TRBD1 is a possible D gene (6 bases). CDR1 is MNHNY, CDR2 SVGAGI, per germline (reference sequence). The CDR3 is 10 amino acids. DNA of the CDR3: TGTGCCAGCAGTTACTGGGACATGGCCTTC. It encodes CASSYWDMAF.

The rearrangement links TRBV2 to TRBJ2-5, with no clear D. Per germline, CDR1 SNHLY and CDR2 FYNNEI. This CDR3 region has 12 residues. Trimming took off 8 bases at V and 2 bases at J, with 9 bases between the two ends. The chain's CDR3 is CASGRLQETQYF. The DNA of the CDR3 is TGTGCCAGCGGTCGGTTGCAAGAGACCCAGTACTTC.

V usage is TRBV19 and J usage is TRBJ2-3, with a weak D call TRBD1 (6 bases). Trimming took 6 bases from V and 1 from J, leaving 11 bases between them. Germline V gives CDR1 LNHDA, CDR2 SQIVND (reference sequence). The CDR3 runs 14 residues. The CDR3 region has the DNA TGTGCCAGTAGCCATTCAGGGGGCACAGATACGCAGTATTTT. It codes for CASSHSGGTDTQYF.

The rearrangement links TRBV11-2 to TRBJ1-3; no definite D call. Looked up from germline, CDR1 is SGHAT and CDR2 is FQNNGV. With 3 bases removed from V and 0 bases from J, the gap between germline ends came to 12 bases. The CDR3 has 16 residues. CDR3 bases: TGTGCCAGCAGCTTGTCCGGCCCGAGCTCTGGAAACACCATATATTTT. Protein sequence: CASSLSGPSSGNTIYF. Combining the CDR3 with reference TRBV11-2 and TRBJ1-3 gives the whole variable domain EAGVAQSPRYKIIEKRQSVAFWCNPISGHATLYWYQQILGQGPKLLIQFQNNGVVDDSQLPKDRFSAERLKGVDSTLKIQPAKLEDSAVYLCASSLSGPSSGNTIYFGEGSWLTVV.

The chain combines TRBV18 with TRBJ1-1, with a tentative D call TRBD1 (5 bases). CDR1 is KGHSH, CDR2 LQKENI, per germline. V lost 3 bases and J 2 bases, leaving 16 bases between the germline ends. CDR3 length equals 16 residues. The CDR3, as DNA: TGTGCCAGCTCACCTCTATTCCCCCGGGGCAACACTGAAGCTTTCTTT. Amino acid sequence: CASSPLFPRGNTEAFF.

The chain uses TRBV28 and TRBJ2-5; D might be TRBD1 (5 bases). CDR3 size: 15 residues. The V and J ends lost 8 bases and 0 bases respectively, with 16 bases between them. CDR1 MDHEN and CDR2 SYDVKM come from the germline V gene. The CDR3 DNA is TGTGCCAGCCAACAATTGGCAGGGAACCAAGAGACCCAGTACTTC. Residues: CASQQLAGNQETQYF.

This chain connects TRBV27 to TRBJ1-5; D not certain. The CDR3 has 14 residues. Germline V CDR1 and CDR2: MNHEY, SMNVEV (reference sequence). Trimming removed 5 bases at V and 3 bases at J, with 11 bases between. For the CDR3, the DNA is TGTGCCAGCAGTAACGGAGGGATCAATCAGCCCCAGCATTTT. This codes for CASSNGGINQPQHF.

The J gene is TRBJ2-1, the V gene TRBV15, with TRBD2 identical over 11 bases. Germline V gene sequence: CDR1 LNHNV, CDR2 YYDKDF (reference sequence). The V segment lost 0 bases and the J segment 5 bases; nucleotides outside the gene matches: 9. The CDR3 is 18 residues long. CDR3 amino acids: CATSRDVPTSGNDNEQFF. In nucleotides, the CDR3 is TGTGCCACCAGCAGAGATGTCCCGACTAGCGGGAATGACAATGAGCAGTTCTTC.

The chain couples TRBV7-9 to TRBJ1-5; D gene ambiguous. CDR1 is SEHNR and CDR2 is FQNEAQ in the germline V gene (reference sequence). V was pared by 2 bases and J by 6 bases, with 11 bases between. This CDR3 spans 14 amino acids. CDR3 protein: CASSLYGPPQPQHF. DNA of the CDR3: TGTGCCAGCAGCTTATACGGTCCCCCTCAGCCCCAGCATTTT.

The table lists this clone with a few counts. The chain carries TRBV29-1 and TRBJ2-2; D possibly matches TRBD1 or TRBD2 (5 bases each). V shed 1 base and J shed 5 bases, with 11 bases lying between them. This CDR3 region has 14 residues. CDR1 is SQVTM, CDR2 ANQGSEA, per germline. CDR3 amino acids: CSVEGGSQTGELFF. The CDR3 DNA is TGCAGCGTTGAAGGGGGGAGTCAGACCGGGGAGCTGTTTTTT.

The chain links TRBV7-2 to TRBJ1-3, with 7 bases that match TRBD1. Losses at the gene ends were 5 bases for V and 1 base for J; bases not matched to a gene: 5. This CDR3 has 15 amino acids. The germline gives CDR1 SGHTA, CDR2 FQGNSA. CDR3 loop: CASSDQTGSGNTIYF. The CDR3 DNA reads TGTGCCAGCAGCGACCAGACAGGGTCTGGAAACACCATATATTTT.

Note on this clone: A read error is likely, as this CDR3 ends without the conserved phenylalanine or tryptophan. The chain combines TRBV30 with TRBJ1-5; D ambiguous. Germline CDR1 GTSNPN, CDR2 SVGIG (reference sequence). The V gene lost 0 bases and the J gene lost 1 base, with 4 bases spanning the gap. This CDR3 region has 13 residues. The CDR3 spells CAWSVQSNQPQHI. In DNA form, the CDR3 reads TGTGCCTGGAGTGTCCAGAGCAATCAGCCCCAGCATATT.

V gene TRBV4-3 combines with J gene TRBJ2-5, with D possibly matching TRBD1 (7 bases). Germline V gives CDR1 LGHNA, CDR2 YSLEER. The CDR3 totals 16 residues. Trimming took off 0 bases at V and 5 bases at J, with 16 bases between the two ends. CDR3 in amino acids: CASSQDNRGGEETQYF. DNA for the CDR3: TGCGCCAGCAGCCAAGATAACAGGGGAGGAGAGGAGACCCAGTACTTC.

In DNA form, the CDR3 reads TGTGCCAGCAGCCGGACAGCGGATCGGCCCCAGCATTTT. Its translation: CASSRTADRPQHF. The V gene is TRBV16, the J gene TRBJ1-5; a possible D gene is TRBD1 (6 bases). V lost 4 bases and J lost 9, with 13 bases in between. Looked up from germline, CDR1 is KGHSY and CDR2 is FQNENV. This CDR3 spans 13 amino acids.

This clone has just one count. This chain joins TRBV2 and TRBJ2-3; D not certain. Germline V CDR1 and CDR2: SNHLY, FYNNEI. Between the trimmed V and J ends, which lost 10 bases and 6 bases, there was a span of 11 bases. CDR3 size: 11 residues. The CDR3 DNA follows: TGTGCCACTTCTCAATCCGATACGCAGTATTTT. It encodes CATSQSDTQYF.

V gene TRBV29-1 combines with J gene TRBJ2-3; D possibly corresponds to TRBD2 (5 bases). The CDR3 is 13 residues long. Trimming shortened V by 3 bases and J by 8 bases, and 15 bases separated the two germline ends. The germline CDR1 and CDR2 sequences are SQVTM and ANQGSEA. The chain's CDR3 is CSVEMLWGVTQYF. The CDR3 DNA sequence: TGCAGCGTTGAGATGCTCTGGGGAGTTACGCAGTATTTT.

A few counts support this clone. The rearrangement uses TRBV29-1 and TRBJ2-5; no clear D gene. CDR1 SQVTM and CDR2 ANQGSEA come from the germline V gene. CDR3 length: 14 residues. V lost 3 bases, J lost 0 bases, and 11 bases lay in between. CDR3 sequence (DNA): TGCAGCGTTGATGTGGAGTTGCACCAAGAGACCCAGTACTTC. Translated, it gives CSVDVELHQETQYF.

The genes are TRBV29-1 and TRBJ1-5, with 7 bases aligning to TRBD1. The CDR3 spans 14 residues. The germline V gene has CDR1 SQVTM and CDR2 ANQGSEA. V gave up 4 bases and J gave up 8 bases; unmatched junction bases: 11. The CDR3 spells CSVVLAGGGKPQHF. The CDR3 DNA reads TGCAGCGTTGTTCTAGCAGGGGGTGGTAAGCCCCAGCATTTT.